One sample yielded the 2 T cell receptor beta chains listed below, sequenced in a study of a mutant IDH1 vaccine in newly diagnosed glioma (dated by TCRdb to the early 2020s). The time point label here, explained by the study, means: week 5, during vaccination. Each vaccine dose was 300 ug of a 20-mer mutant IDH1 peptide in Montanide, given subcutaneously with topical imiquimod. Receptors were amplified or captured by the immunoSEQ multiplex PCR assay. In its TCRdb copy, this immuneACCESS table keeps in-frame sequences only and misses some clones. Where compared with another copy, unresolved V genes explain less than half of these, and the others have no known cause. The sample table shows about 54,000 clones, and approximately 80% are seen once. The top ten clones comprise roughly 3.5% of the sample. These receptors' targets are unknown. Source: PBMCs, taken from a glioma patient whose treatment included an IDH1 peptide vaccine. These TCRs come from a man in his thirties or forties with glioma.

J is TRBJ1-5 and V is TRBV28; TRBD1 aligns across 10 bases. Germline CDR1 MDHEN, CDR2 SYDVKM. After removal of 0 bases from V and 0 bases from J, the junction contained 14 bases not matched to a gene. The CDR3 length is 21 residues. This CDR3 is CASSLWYDRDRGLYSNQPQHF. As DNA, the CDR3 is TGTGCCAGCAGTTTATGGTATGATAGGGACAGGGGATTGTATAGCAATCAGCCCCAGCATTTT.

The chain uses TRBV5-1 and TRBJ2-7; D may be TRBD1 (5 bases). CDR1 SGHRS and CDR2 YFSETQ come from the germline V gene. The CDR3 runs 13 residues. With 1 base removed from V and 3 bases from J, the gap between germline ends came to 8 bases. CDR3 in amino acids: CASSLLQGYEQYF. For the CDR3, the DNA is TGCGCCAGCAGCTTGCTCCAGGGCTACGAGCAGTACTTC.